This T cell receptor delta chain was documented in a study of gamma-delta T cells after stem cell transplantation. In its sample, this clone was seen many times. With a far larger clone one base away, a read error is the likely cause. Other DNA sequences from this sample encode an identical CDR3 as well. TCRdb re-called clones from the RT-PCR reads using CATT. The sample has 3,200 or so delta-chain clones; approximately 5% are singletons. CDR3 length equals 13 residues. Germline CDR1 reads GEAIGNYY; CDR2 reads EKD. The receptor was isolated from a human donor. It is not recorded whose cells these are; they may come from a transplant donor. V and J are TRDV2 and TRDJ1, with TRDD3 matching 8 bases. Input material: gamma-delta T cells. Here the CDR3 reads CACDTWGIDKLIF. The DNA of the CDR3 is TGTGCCTGCGACACTTGGGGGATCGACAAACTCATCTTT.